The 9 T cell receptor beta chains listed next were all sequenced from one sample in a study of identical twins (dated by TCRdb to about 2016). The library came from 5' RACE. These reads were obtained on an Illumina HiSeq 2000. TCRdb reprocessing: public reads trimmed at Q25 with fastp, clones called with MiXCR, in-frame beta chains kept. Entries are consolidated by CDR3 protein sequence, retaining the most common genes and DNA. The sample table records over 200,000 distinct CDR3 sequences; about a tenth of these occur just once. The ten top clones hold about 5% of the sample. The material sequenced was memory (CD45RO+) T cells sorted from blood. The sample's cell subset or site, from its label and the paper: CD45RO+ enriched T cells. The receptors originated from a woman younger than 30 in good health.

There are many counts of this clonotype. This chain joins TRBV9 and TRBJ1-3; no definite D call. The V end lost 7 bases, the J end lost 0 bases, and 5 bases lay between the germline ends. This CDR3 is 12 amino acids long. Germline V gene lookup returns CDR1 SGDLS and CDR2 YYNGEE. The CDR3 sequence: CASGSSGNTIYF. CDR3 coding DNA: TGTGCCAGCGGGTCCTCTGGAAACACCATATATTTT.

This clonotype was seen repeatedly, ten times or more. The chain carries TRBV20-1 and TRBJ2-1, with TRBD2 as a possible D gene (5 bases). Trimming left V 6 bases short and J 7 bases short, with 16 bases between. This CDR3 region has 13 residues. In germline, CDR1 is DFQATT, CDR2 SNEGSKA (reference sequence). The DNA for the CDR3 is TGCAGTGCATGGCCTCCAGCGGCGAATGAGCAGTTCTTC. This translates into CSAWPPAANEQFF.

This chain connects TRBV6-1 to TRBJ1-2; a weak D match, TRBD1 (5 bases). CDR3 length: 13 amino acids. Germline lookup yields CDR1 MNHNS and CDR2 SASEGT. V dropped 3 bases and J dropped 7 bases, with 12 bases sitting between them. The CDR3 DNA reads TGTGCCAGCAGTGACGCCAGGGTTTTTGGCTACACCTTC. Its protein product is CASSDARVFGYTF.

This clonotype was picked up a small number of times. The V gene is TRBV18, the J gene TRBJ1-1; D remains ambiguous. V was cut by 6 bases and J by 3 bases, with 14 bases left in between. This CDR3 region has 14 residues. Germline-derived CDR1 and CDR2 are KGHSH and LQKENI. The CDR3: CASSQSREYTEAFF. In DNA, the CDR3 is TGTGCCAGCTCCCAATCCAGAGAATACACTGAAGCTTTCTTT.

The genes are TRBV7-2 and TRBJ2-7; the match to TRBD2 covers 7 bases. CDR1 is SGHTA and CDR2 is FQGNSA in the germline V gene. Germline trimming cut 7 bases from V and 2 bases from J; bases unmatched to any gene: 5. CDR3 size: 13 residues. This CDR3 reads CASNPSGTYEQYF. The DNA for the CDR3 is TGTGCCAGCAATCCTAGCGGAACCTACGAGCAGTACTTC.

The CDR3 sequence is CASSQLINEQFF. CDR3 sequence (DNA): TGTGCCAGCAGCCAACTTATCAATGAGCAGTTCTTC. V and J are TRBV3-1 and TRBJ2-1; no reliable D call. V was shortened by 2 bases and J by 6 bases, with 5 bases between the two germline ends. CDR3 size: 12 residues. Germline V lookup: CDR1 LGHDT, CDR2 YNNKEL (reference sequence).

V and J are TRBV20-1 and TRBJ2-7, with D tentatively TRBD1 or TRBD2 (5 bases each). This CDR3 contains 15 residues. V gave up 3 bases and J gave up 3 bases, with 18 bases separating them. Germline values: CDR1 DFQATT, CDR2 SNEGSKA (reference sequence). The DNA for the CDR3 is TGCAGTGCTAGGGCCCCGGGACGTTCGAACTACGAGCAGTACTTC. Encoded protein: CSARAPGRSNYEQYF.

A few counts support this clonotype. CDR3 amino acids: CASSAQGGKLFF. CDR3 DNA: TGTGCCAGCAGTGCACAGGGTGGAAAACTGTTTTTT. J is TRBJ1-4 and V is TRBV9, with D possibly being TRBD1 (6 bases). Trimming removed 5 bases at V and 10 bases at J, with 12 bases between. CDR3 length: 12 amino acids. Germline values: CDR1 SGDLS, CDR2 YYNGEE.

This clonotype has more than one count but fewer than ten. The chain recombines TRBV12-3 or TRBV12-4 with TRBJ2-3; TRBD1 is a possible D gene (7 bases). Trimming removed 6 bases at V and 2 bases at J, with 18 bases between. This CDR3 is built from 16 residues. CDR3 sequence (DNA): TGTGCCAGCAGCATCCGCCCCAGGGGGGTCACAGATACGCAGTATTTT. Translated: CASSIRPRGVTDTQYF.